This T cell receptor (beta chain) was observed in a study of T cell responses to AZD1222 COVID-19 vaccine (TCRdb year 2021). Regarding the study in general: AZD1222 recipients with second doses at about 4 weeks or about 12 weeks were pooled, because spike-specific TCR depth and breadth did not differ between schedules. TCR sequencing covered approximately 230 trial participants: 200 to 220 given two doses of AZD1222 and about 26 given two doses of MenACWY control vaccine. Trial participants were enrolled by age into subgroups of 18-55, 56-69 and 70-plus years, and roughly 150, 30 and 60 TCR-sequenced participants, respectively, were included in these subgroups.

This sample's time point label indicates: baseline before first vaccination. Samples from vaccinated people were obtained from the UK trials COV001 and COV002, which included a single-blind randomized controlled phase 2/3 trial of AZD1222 (ChAdOx1 nCoV-19) in healthy adults. For TCRbeta chain sequencing, PBMC samples were collected from trial participants at day 0 and at day 28 after the second dose. The CDR3 regions of human TCRbeta chains were analyzed by immunosequencing. Per the source publication's procedure: Repertoire TCRs were checked for matches against a reference library of SARS-CoV-2-specific TCRs that had been generated using the MIRA antigen-specificity platform. Breadth meant the fraction of unique TCRs that were SARS-CoV-2-associated, whereas depth meant the fraction of total T cells that were SARS-CoV-2-associated. Using the MIRA data, every spike-specific TCR was mapped to the spike region that the TCR reacted to and assigned to either a CD4 or a CD8 class. Log10-transformed breadth and depth values were compared by one-way ANOVA with Sidak's multiple comparisons tests. As stored in TCRdb, this immuneACCESS dataset retains in-frame rearrangements with V and J assigned. A fraction of the clones does not appear; measured against another copy, unresolved V genes explain less than half of the discrepancy, and the remainder lacks a known reason. D and trimming come from the DNA, and the V and J calls and clone size come from that table. The sample table contains roughly 150,000 clones; only one count was recorded for around 93% of them. The top ten hold 7.5% to 9.5% of the sample.

Results and caveats for the whole study, not just this receptor: Conclusions about previously exposed vaccinees are limited because only a handful of AZD1222 recipients were SARS-CoV-2 seropositive at baseline. Participants were mostly white British and included more females than males, and it was suggested by the authors that clonal diversity may have been underestimated. Because no day 14 peak-response samples were available, repertoires were characterized only after the peak T cell response. Epitopes outside the regions mutated in the B.1.351 and B.1.1.7 variants were reportedly recognized by nearly half of the unique spike-specific TCRs. In the small 56-69-year group, the increase in depth fell short of significance, most likely because of low power. A significant rise in spike-specific TCR breadth and depth was observed after two AZD1222 doses relative to day 0 and relative to MenACWY recipients. The vaccine-associated CD4 TCRs covered the entire spike protein, and the dominant responses fell in regions 160-218 and 743-854.

Taken from the germline V gene, the CDR1 and CDR2 loops are SNHLY and FYNNEI. V lost 3 bases and J lost 4 bases, and the count of bases not matched to a germline gene is 3. The CDR3 sequence holds 14 residues, the cysteine and phenylalanine included. The DNA shown is the 42-base CDR3, in frame from base 1. Comment on this clone: Its antigen is not yet known. Per-base qualities were not stored, and no clone one base away is much larger.

The rearrangement joined TRBV2 to TRBJ2-5, with TRBD1 matching 9 junction bases. The sample was peripheral blood, taken on day 0 of AZD1222 vaccination. This receptor was taken from an adult in good health. The CDR3 amino acid sequence is: CASSEGQGRETQYF. The nucleotides are TGTGCCAGCAGTGAGGGACAGGGTCGAGAGACCCAGTACTTC.